The clone carrying this T cell receptor beta chain has just a few counts. The data belong to a study of T-cell reconstitution after alpha-beta-depleted transplantation in children. TCRbeta library construction was performed incorporating unique molecular identifiers. One entry per CDR3 protein, called by TCRdb with MiXCR from the PCR reads. Among about 830,000 distinct CDR3 sequences listed, about 16% were seen once. The germline CDR1 and CDR2 sequences are SEHNR and FQNEAQ (reference sequence). The ends were cut back, 7 bases at V and 6 bases at J, with 13 bases in the middle. The CDR3 sequence is 12 residues long.

The source material was PBMCs, mostly from graft donor cells, sampled 360 days after TCRalphabeta/CD19-depleted stem cell transplant. The sequence was obtained from a male patient between 5 and 17 years old who had a stem cell transplant for acute lymphoblastic leukemia, so the T cells may come from the graft donor. This chain joins TRBV7-9 and TRBJ2-7, with D maybe TRBD2 (7 bases). The CDR3: CASTIGGVEQYF. The DNA of the CDR3 is TGTGCCAGCACCATAGGGGGGGTCGAGCAGTACTTC.